Listed below are T cell receptor beta chains from one sample, sequenced in a study of blood T cell repertoires in COVID-19. Some clones are missing from TCRdb's copy, which holds only in-frame ones; the method was immunoSEQ multiplex PCR. The sample contains about 200,000 clones, 89% of which appear only once. Material for sequencing was PBMCs or T cells enriched from blood (not recorded which). The receptors originated from a woman younger than 30 who had recovered from COVID-19. The CDR3 runs from the conserved cysteine through the conserved F or W. The D gene is left open where the match is weak. The size field is filled for only some rows; it gives once, few, many or a size class.

D: .; J: TRBJ1-6; length: 15; V: TRBV5-1; size: .; DNA: TGCGCCAGCAGCCCGGTAGACGGAGCTGGGTCACCCCTCCACTTT; CDR3: CASSPVDGAGSPLHF
D: TRBD1; J: TRBJ2-7; length: 17; V: TRBV28; size: .; DNA: TGTGCCAGCAGTTCGAATAACAGGGGGCGAAGGTCCTACGAGCAGTACTTC; CDR3: CASSSNNRGRRSYEQYF
D: .; J: TRBJ2-6; length: 14; V: TRBV2; size: .; DNA: TGTGCCAGCAGTCGTAGCTCTGGGGCCAACGTCCTGACTTTC; CDR3: CASSRSSGANVLTF
D: .; J: TRBJ1-3; length: 16; V: TRBV6-6; size: once; DNA: TGTGCCAGCAGTTACTCGATCGGGGTCTCTGGAAACACCATATATTTT; CDR3: CASSYSIGVSGNTIYF
D: .; J: TRBJ2-3; length: 16; V: TRBV7-9; size: .; DNA: TGTGCCAGCAGCTTACCGGGGGCGGCAGGGGGAGATACGCAGTATTTT; CDR3: CASSLPGAAGGDTQYF
D: TRBD1; J: TRBJ2-7; length: 14; V: TRBV10-3; size: .; DNA: TGTGCCATCATGGGACAGGGGGCAATCAACGAGCAGTACTTC; CDR3: CAIMGQGAINEQYF
D: .; J: TRBJ1-1; length: 13; V: TRBV29-1; size: .; DNA: TGCAGCGTTGGGGGCCGGGTTGGTACTGAAGCTTTCTTT; CDR3: CSVGGRVGTEAFF
D: TRBD1; J: TRBJ1-1; length: 13; V: TRBV27; size: .; DNA: TGTGCCAGCAGTTTGACAGGGGACACTGAAGCTTTCTTT; CDR3: CASSLTGDTEAFF
D: TRBD1; J: TRBJ2-1; length: 16; V: TRBV11-2; size: .; DNA: TGTGCCAGCAGCTTAAATTTGGGACAGGGCGGAAATGAGCAGTTCTTC; CDR3: CASSLNLGQGGNEQFF
D: .; J: TRBJ2-3; length: 15; V: TRBV3-1/TRBV3-2; size: .; DNA: TGTGCCAGCAGCCAAGATTCACGTTCGGAGGATACGCAGTATTTT; CDR3: CASSQDSRSEDTQYF
D: TRBD1; J: TRBJ1-6; length: 15; V: TRBV11-2; size: .; DNA: TGTGCCAGCAGCTTAGACGCAGGGGGAAATTCACCCCTCCACTTT; CDR3: CASSLDAGGNSPLHF
D: .; J: TRBJ1-6; length: 15; V: TRBV5-4; size: .; DNA: TGTGCCAGCAGCGTACAGGGAGTTTCTAATTCACCCCTCCACTTT; CDR3: CASSVQGVSNSPLHF
D: .; J: TRBJ2-5; length: 15; V: TRBV4-2; size: .; DNA: TGTGCCAGCAGCCAAGATGAGCGGCCGGAACAGACCCAGTACTTC; CDR3: CASSQDERPEQTQYF
D: .; J: TRBJ2-7; length: 16; V: TRBV21-1; size: .; DNA: TGTGCCAGCAGCAAAGCGCTCCGGGACAGGGGTTTTCAGCAGTACTTC; CDR3: CASSKALRDRGFQQYF
D: TRBD2; J: TRBJ2-7; length: 13; V: TRBV19; size: .; DNA: TGTGCCAGTAGTACGGGACTACTCTACGAGCAGTACTTC; CDR3: CASSTGLLYEQYF
D: TRBD2; J: TRBJ2-3; length: 16; V: TRBV4-2; size: few; DNA: TGTGCCAGCAGCCCACCGACTAGCGGGGGGGCAGATACGCAGTATTTT; CDR3: CASSPPTSGGADTQYF
D: .; J: TRBJ2-2; length: 14; V: TRBV29-1; size: once; DNA: TGCAGCATATTGCGTGCAGGCTCCACCGGGGAGCTGTTTTTT; CDR3: CSILRAGSTGELFF
D: .; J: TRBJ1-5; length: 14; V: TRBV19; size: .; DNA: TGTGCCAGTATCCAGACAGACCGTTTTGGGCCCCAGCATTTT; CDR3: CASIQTDRFGPQHF
D: .; J: TRBJ1-1; length: 13; V: TRBV12-3/TRBV12-4; size: .; DNA: TGTGCCAGCAGCCCCCAGGTGGACACTGAAGCTTTCTTT; CDR3: CASSPQVDTEAFF
D: .; J: TRBJ1-4; length: 14; V: TRBV2; size: .; DNA: TGTGCCAGCAGACCGGGACAACTCAATGAAAAACTGTTTTTT; CDR3: CASRPGQLNEKLFF
D: TRBD1; J: TRBJ1-3; length: 17; V: TRBV29-1; size: once; DNA: TGCAGCGAAGAGGGACAGGGTCTTCTGAGCTCTGGAAACACCATATATTTT; CDR3: CSEEGQGLLSSGNTIYF
D: TRBD1; J: TRBJ2-7; length: 14; V: TRBV27; size: .; DNA: TGTGCCAGCAGGTATCGACAGGGACCCTACGAGCAGTACTTC; CDR3: CASRYRQGPYEQYF
D: .; J: TRBJ1-3; length: 16; V: TRBV7-9; size: once; DNA: TGTGCCAGCAGCCCGGGGGACTCACGCTCTGGAAACACCATATATTTT; CDR3: CASSPGDSRSGNTIYF
D: .; J: TRBJ2-7; length: 12; V: TRBV29-1; size: .; DNA: TGCAGCGTTCAAATCGAGTATAACGAGCAGTACTTC; CDR3: CSVQIEYNEQYF
D: TRBD1; J: TRBJ1-4; length: 15; V: TRBV9; size: .; DNA: TGTGCCAGCAGCCGACAGGGGCCAACTAATGAAAAACTGTTTTTT; CDR3: CASSRQGPTNEKLFF
D: TRBD1; J: TRBJ1-2; length: 15; V: TRBV2; size: .; DNA: TGTGCCAGCAGTTTGACAGGGACAACTAACTATGGCTACACCTTC; CDR3: CASSLTGTTNYGYTF
D: .; J: TRBJ2-7; length: 13; V: TRBV30; size: .; DNA: TGTGCCTGGAGACCTGGTGGACACTACGAGCAGTACTTC; CDR3: CAWRPGGHYEQYF
D: .; J: TRBJ1-1; length: 15; V: TRBV7-9; size: .; DNA: TGTGCCAGCAGCCGTCACGACAGAACCAACACTGAAGCTTTCTTT; CDR3: CASSRHDRTNTEAFF
D: .; J: TRBJ1-1; length: 15; V: TRBV12-5; size: .; DNA: TGTGCTAGTGGTTTGGTAATGGCCGGGTTTACTGAAGCTTTCTTT; CDR3: CASGLVMAGFTEAFF